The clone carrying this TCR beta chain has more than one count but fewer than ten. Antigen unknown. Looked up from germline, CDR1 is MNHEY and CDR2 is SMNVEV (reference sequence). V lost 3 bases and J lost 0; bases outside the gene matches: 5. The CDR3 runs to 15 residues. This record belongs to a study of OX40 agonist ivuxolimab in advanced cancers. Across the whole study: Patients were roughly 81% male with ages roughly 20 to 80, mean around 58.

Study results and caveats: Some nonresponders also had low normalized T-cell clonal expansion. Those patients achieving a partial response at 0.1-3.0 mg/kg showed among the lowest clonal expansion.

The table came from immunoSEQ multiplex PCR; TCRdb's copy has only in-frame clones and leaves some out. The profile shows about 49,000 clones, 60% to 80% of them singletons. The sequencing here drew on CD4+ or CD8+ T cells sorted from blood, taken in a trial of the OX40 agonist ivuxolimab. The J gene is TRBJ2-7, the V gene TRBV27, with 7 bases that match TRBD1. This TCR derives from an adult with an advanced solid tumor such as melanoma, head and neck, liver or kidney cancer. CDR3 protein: CASSLKPGGSYEQYF. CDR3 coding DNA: TGTGCCAGCAGTTTGAAACCAGGGGGCTCCTACGAGCAGTACTTC.